These 15 T cell receptor beta chains came from one sample sequenced in a study of blood T cell repertoires in COVID-19. Data came from immunoSEQ multiplex PCR; TCRdb stores just in-frame clones and leaves some out. The table shows 34,000 or so clones, with approximately 88% occurring only once. The sequenced sample was peripheral blood. The receptors derive from a man aged 55-75 years with active COVID-19.

This rearrangement joins TRBV7-8 to TRBJ2-6, with a weak D call TRBD1 (5 bases). Germline V gene lookup returns CDR1 SGHVS and CDR2 FQNEAQ. The V end was cut by 1 base, the J end by 0 bases, with 10 bases between. This CDR3 is built from 17 residues. The CDR3 spells CASSLGLGLSGANVLTF. The CDR3 coding sequence is TGTGCCAGCAGCTTAGGTCTGGGGCTCTCTGGGGCCAACGTCCTGACTTTC.

The CDR3 reads CASSYGTGDQPQHF. CDR3 nucleotides: TGTGCCAGCAGTTACGGGACAGGGGATCAGCCCCAGCATTTT. The gene calls are TRBV6-5 and TRBJ1-5; 10 nucleotides match TRBD1. After removal of 2 bases from V and 5 bases from J, the junction contained 0 bases not matched to a gene. Germline V CDR1 and CDR2: MNHEY, SVGAGI. The CDR3 is 14 amino acids.

The chain recombines TRBV6-4 with TRBJ2-2; the match to TRBD2 covers 9 bases. The CDR3 loop spans 15 amino acids. Germline V gene lookup returns CDR1 MRHNA and CDR2 SNTAGT. V was clipped by 10 bases and J by 0 bases; unmatched bases: 6. As DNA, the CDR3 is TGTGCCACCGCCACTAGCGGGTCGAACACCGGGGAGCTGTTTTTT. Its protein product is CATATSGSNTGELFF.

CDR3 DNA: TGTGCCAGCAGCTTGGGACCGGGAGAGGTTGAAGATACGCAGTATTTT. This encodes CASSLGPGEVEDTQYF. V gene TRBV5-4 combines with J gene TRBJ2-3, with D possibly being TRBD2 (6 bases). The CDR3 extends over 16 amino acids. The germline V and J ends were trimmed by 0 bases and 5 bases, with 16 bases remaining between them. Germline lookup yields CDR1 SGHNT and CDR2 YYREEE (reference sequence).

The chain links TRBV18 to TRBJ2-7, with 7 bases identical to TRBD2. The V gene's germline CDR1 is KGHSH and CDR2 LQKENI. Unmatched junction bases numbered 7, after V lost 4 bases and J lost 4 bases. The CDR3 totals 14 residues. CDR3 nucleotides: TGTGCCAGCTCACGGGGGGGTGACCTTTACGAGCAGTACTTC. Amino acids: CASSRGGDLYEQYF. The complete variable domain, with remaining parts taken from reference TRBV18 and TRBJ2-7, reads NAGVMQNPRHLVRRRGQEARLRCSPMKGHSHVYWYRQLPEEGLKFMVYLQKENIIDESGMPKERFSAEFPKEGPSILRIQQVVRGDSAAYFCASSRGGDLYEQYFGPGTRLTVT.

The rearrangement links TRBV2 to TRBJ2-7; 9 nucleotides align to TRBD2. CDR3 length: 15 residues. From germline, CDR1 is SNHLY and CDR2 FYNNEI. The ends lost 6 bases at V and 1 base at J; junction bases unmatched: 7. The CDR3 region has the DNA TGTGCCAGCAGCAAACCAGCGGGAGGATCCTACGAGCAGTACTTC. This encodes CASSKPAGGSYEQYF.

This clone came up once. This chain links TRBV4-1 with TRBJ2-5; TRBD1 is a possible D gene (6 bases). Trimming took off 6 bases at V and 0 bases at J, with 14 bases between the two ends. The CDR3 loop spans 15 amino acids. CDR1 is MGHRA and CDR2 is YSYEKL in the germline V gene. The CDR3 bases are TGCGCCAGCAGTCACAATACAGGGAACCAAGAGACCCAGTACTTC. It specifies CASSHNTGNQETQYF.

V is TRBV7-8 and J is TRBJ1-1; D is undetermined. Germline loops: CDR1 SGHVS, CDR2 FQNEAQ. V gave up 5 bases and J gave up 5 bases, with 15 bases separating them. The CDR3 loop spans 14 amino acids. CDR3 sequence reads: CASSTARGWTEAFF. Here the CDR3 DNA reads TGTGCCAGCAGCACCGCGCGGGGTTGGACTGAAGCTTTCTTT. Together with reference TRBV7-8 and TRBJ1-1, the CDR3 gives the full variable domain: GAGVSQSPRYKVAKRGQDVALRCDPISGHVSLFWYQQALGQGPEFLTYFQNEAQLDKSGLPSDRFFAERPEGSVSTLKIQRTQQEDSAVYLCASSTARGWTEAFFGQGTRLTVV.

The V call is TRBV5-4, the J call TRBJ2-7, with 12 bases lining up with TRBD2. Germline loops: CDR1 SGHNT, CDR2 YYREEE (reference sequence). The V segment lost 3 bases and the J segment 7 bases; nucleotides outside the gene matches: 14. The CDR3 totals 17 residues. CDR3 sequence: CASSSGTSGRLSGEQYF. CDR3 sequence (DNA): TGTGCCAGCAGCTCCGGAACTAGCGGGAGGCTGTCGGGGGAGCAGTACTTC.

In nucleotides, the CDR3 is TGTGCCAGCAGACCGGGACTCCACTCCGGGGAGCTGTTTTTT. Its translation: CASRPGLHSGELFF. The rearrangement joins TRBV27 to TRBJ2-2, with D possibly being TRBD2 (6 bases). V shed 6 bases and J shed 6 bases, with 14 bases lying between them. This CDR3 spans 14 amino acids. Germline V gives CDR1 MNHEY, CDR2 SMNVEV (reference sequence).

The chain employs TRBV5-4 and TRBJ2-5; 7 nucleotides match TRBD2. Germline lookup yields CDR1 SGHNT and CDR2 YYREEE (reference sequence). The CDR3 covers 15 residues. The J segment lost 1 base and the V segment lost 0 bases, leaving 3 bases of the junction unmatched. The CDR3 DNA sequence: TGTGCCAGCAGCTTGGGGGGGGGTATCCAAGAGACCCAGTACTTC. Translated, it gives CASSLGGGIQETQYF.

This rearrangement joins TRBV5-3 to TRBJ1-5; maybe TRBD1 (5 bases). TRBV5-3 is an open reading frame, and its role is uncertain. V was shortened by 4 bases and J by 0 bases, with 8 bases between the two germline ends. The CDR3 runs to 14 residues. Written as DNA, the CDR3 is TGTGCCAGAAGCGCCAGGGTTAGCAATCAGCCCCAGCATTTT. Translated: CARSARVSNQPQHF.

V is TRBV28 and J is TRBJ2-2; 7 nucleotides align to TRBD1. CDR3 length: 14 amino acids. Germline V CDR1 and CDR2: MDHEN, SYDVKM. The trim removed 6 bases at V and 4 bases at J, leaving 5 bases unmatched. The CDR3 reads CASRRDRATGELFF. The CDR3 DNA is TGTGCCAGCAGGAGGGACAGAGCCACCGGGGAGCTGTTTTTT.

The CDR3 spells CASSSRVSIGWNEQFF. As DNA, the CDR3 is TGTGCCAGCAGTTCGCGGGTATCGATTGGGTGGAATGAGCAGTTCTTC. This sequence joins TRBV27 and TRBJ2-1; possible D gene TRBD2, 5 bases. Germline CDR1 and CDR2: MNHEY and SMNVEV (reference sequence). With 4 bases removed from V and 7 bases from J, the gap between germline ends came to 20 bases. The CDR3 has 16 residues.

The V call is TRBV7-9, the J call TRBJ2-1; 11 bases agree with TRBD2. The V and J ends lost 6 bases and 13 bases, in that order; junction bases with no gene match: 11. Germline CDR1 is SEHNR and CDR2 is FQNEAQ (reference sequence). The CDR3 runs to 14 residues. The CDR3 sequence is CASRPGTSGLNQFF. Here the CDR3 DNA reads TGTGCCAGCAGACCCGGGACTAGCGGCCTGAACCAGTTCTTC. Combining the CDR3 with reference TRBV7-9 and TRBJ2-1 gives the whole variable domain DTGVSQNPRHKITKRGQNVTFRCDPISEHNRLYWYRQTLGQGPEFLTYFQNEAQLEKSRLLSDRFSAERPKGSFSTLEIQRTEQGDSAMYLCASRPGTSGLNQFFGPGTRLTVL.